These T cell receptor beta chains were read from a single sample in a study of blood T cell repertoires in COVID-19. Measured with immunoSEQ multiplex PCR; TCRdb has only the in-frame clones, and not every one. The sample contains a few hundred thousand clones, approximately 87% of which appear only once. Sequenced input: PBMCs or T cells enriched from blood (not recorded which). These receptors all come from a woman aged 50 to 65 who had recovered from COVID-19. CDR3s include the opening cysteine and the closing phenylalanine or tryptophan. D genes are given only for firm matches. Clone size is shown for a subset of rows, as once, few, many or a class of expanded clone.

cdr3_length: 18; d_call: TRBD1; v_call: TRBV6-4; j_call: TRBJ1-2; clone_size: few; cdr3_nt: TGTGCCAGCAGTGACAAGGGGACAGGGGGTCTACTGGACCATGGCTACACCTTC; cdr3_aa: CASSDKGTGGLLDHGYTF
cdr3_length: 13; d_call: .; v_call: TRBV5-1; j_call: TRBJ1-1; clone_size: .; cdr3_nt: TGCGCCAGCAGCTTGTTAGCAAACACTGAAGCTTTCTTT; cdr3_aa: CASSLLANTEAFF
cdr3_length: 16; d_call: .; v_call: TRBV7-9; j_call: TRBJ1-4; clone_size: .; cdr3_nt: TGTGCCAGCAGCCCAACAGGGTTTGTAACTAATGAAAAACTGTTTTTT; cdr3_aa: CASSPTGFVTNEKLFF
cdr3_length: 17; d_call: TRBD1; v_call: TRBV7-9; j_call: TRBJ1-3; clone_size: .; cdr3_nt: TGTGCCAGCAGCTTAGTTTTAGGACAGGGATTTGGAAACACCATATATTTT; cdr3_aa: CASSLVLGQGFGNTIYF
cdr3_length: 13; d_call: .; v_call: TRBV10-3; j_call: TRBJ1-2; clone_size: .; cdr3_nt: TGTGCCATCAGTGTAAACACTAACTATGGCTACACCTTC; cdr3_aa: CAISVNTNYGYTF
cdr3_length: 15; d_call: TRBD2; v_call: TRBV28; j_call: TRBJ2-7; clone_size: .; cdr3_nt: TGTGCCAGCACCTCCGCCGGGGGGGGGAGGAACGAGCAGTACTTC; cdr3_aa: CASTSAGGGRNEQYF
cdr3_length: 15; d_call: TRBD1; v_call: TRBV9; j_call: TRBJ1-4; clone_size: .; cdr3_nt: TGTGCCAGCAGTTGGGGGACAGCAACTAATGAAAAACTGTTTTTT; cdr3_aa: CASSWGTATNEKLFF
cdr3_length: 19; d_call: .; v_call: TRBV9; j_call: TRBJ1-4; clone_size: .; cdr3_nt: TGTGCCAGCAGCCCCTCGGGCGGGTTGGGGAGGGCAACTAATGAAAAACTGTTTTTT; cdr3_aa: CASSPSGGLGRATNEKLFF
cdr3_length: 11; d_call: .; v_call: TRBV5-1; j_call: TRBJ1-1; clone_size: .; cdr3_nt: TGCGCCAGCAGCTTGGACAGGGAGGCTTTCTTT; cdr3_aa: CASSLDREAFF
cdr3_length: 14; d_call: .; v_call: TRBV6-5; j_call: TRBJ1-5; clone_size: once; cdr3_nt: TGTGCCAGCCTGCAGGACTCGGGCAATCAGCCCCAGCATTTT; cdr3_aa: CASLQDSGNQPQHF
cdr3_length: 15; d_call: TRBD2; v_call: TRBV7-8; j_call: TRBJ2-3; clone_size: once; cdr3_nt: TGTGCCAGCGGCGACCGGGGACTAGCGGCAGATACGCAGTATTTT; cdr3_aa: CASGDRGLAADTQYF
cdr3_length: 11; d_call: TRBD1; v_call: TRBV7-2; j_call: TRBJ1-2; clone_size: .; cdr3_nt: TGTGCCAGCAGCCGACAGGGCGGCTACACCTTC; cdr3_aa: CASSRQGGYTF
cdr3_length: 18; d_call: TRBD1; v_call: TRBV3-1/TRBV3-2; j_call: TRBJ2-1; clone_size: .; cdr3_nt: TGTGCCAGCAGCCAAGTAAGGGTAACGGGACAGAGTACCAATGAGCAGTTCTTC; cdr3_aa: CASSQVRVTGQSTNEQFF
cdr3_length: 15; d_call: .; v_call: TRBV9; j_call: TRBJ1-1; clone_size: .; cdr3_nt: TGTGCCAGCAGCCCTACGGCGGGGGGTAACACTGAAGCTTTCTTT; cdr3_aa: CASSPTAGGNTEAFF
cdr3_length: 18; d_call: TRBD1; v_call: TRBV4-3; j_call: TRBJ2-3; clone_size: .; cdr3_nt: TGCGCCAGCAGCCAAGAGGCCGGGACAGGAGCACTCGGGGATACGCAGTATTTT; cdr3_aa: CASSQEAGTGALGDTQYF
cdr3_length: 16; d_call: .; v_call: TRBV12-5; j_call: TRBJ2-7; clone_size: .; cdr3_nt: TGTGCTAGTGGCACGACCTTAAAGGGAAGGGGCTACGAGCAGTACTTC; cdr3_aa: CASGTTLKGRGYEQYF
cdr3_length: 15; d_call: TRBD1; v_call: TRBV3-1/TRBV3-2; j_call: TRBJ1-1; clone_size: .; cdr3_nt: TGTGCCAGCAGCCAATCCGACAGGGGGCTGTTTGAAGCTTTCTTT; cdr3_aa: CASSQSDRGLFEAFF
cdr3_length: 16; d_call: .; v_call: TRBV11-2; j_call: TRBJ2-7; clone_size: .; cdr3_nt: TGTGCCAGCAGCTTAGGGGATCGTAGCGGTACCTACGAGCAGTACTTC; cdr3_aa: CASSLGDRSGTYEQYF
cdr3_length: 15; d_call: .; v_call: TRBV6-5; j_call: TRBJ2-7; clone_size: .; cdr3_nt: TGTGCCAGCAGTCCGGTAGAGAGGAGCTCCTACGAGCAGTACTTC; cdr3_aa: CASSPVERSSYEQYF
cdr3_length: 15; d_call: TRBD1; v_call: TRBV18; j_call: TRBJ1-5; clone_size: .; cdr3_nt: TGTGCCAGCTCACAACAGGGGGCGAGCAATCAGCCCCAGCATTTT; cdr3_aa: CASSQQGASNQPQHF
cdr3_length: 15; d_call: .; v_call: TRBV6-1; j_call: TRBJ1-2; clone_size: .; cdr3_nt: TGTGCCAGCAGTGATCCAGGCAGGACTAACTATGGCTACACCTTC; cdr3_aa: CASSDPGRTNYGYTF
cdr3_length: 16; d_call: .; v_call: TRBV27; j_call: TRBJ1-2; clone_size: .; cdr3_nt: TGTGCCAGCAGCCCACTCGGCGAATGGGGCCACTATGGCTACACCTTC; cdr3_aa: CASSPLGEWGHYGYTF
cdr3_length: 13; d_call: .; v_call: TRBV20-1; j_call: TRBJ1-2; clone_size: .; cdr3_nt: TGCAGTGCTAGTGGGACTCCTAACTATGGCTACACCTTC; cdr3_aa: CSASGTPNYGYTF
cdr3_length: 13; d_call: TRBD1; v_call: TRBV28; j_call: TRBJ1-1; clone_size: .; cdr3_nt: TGTGCCAGCAGTTTACCAGGGGGCACTGAAGCTTTCTTT; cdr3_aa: CASSLPGGTEAFF